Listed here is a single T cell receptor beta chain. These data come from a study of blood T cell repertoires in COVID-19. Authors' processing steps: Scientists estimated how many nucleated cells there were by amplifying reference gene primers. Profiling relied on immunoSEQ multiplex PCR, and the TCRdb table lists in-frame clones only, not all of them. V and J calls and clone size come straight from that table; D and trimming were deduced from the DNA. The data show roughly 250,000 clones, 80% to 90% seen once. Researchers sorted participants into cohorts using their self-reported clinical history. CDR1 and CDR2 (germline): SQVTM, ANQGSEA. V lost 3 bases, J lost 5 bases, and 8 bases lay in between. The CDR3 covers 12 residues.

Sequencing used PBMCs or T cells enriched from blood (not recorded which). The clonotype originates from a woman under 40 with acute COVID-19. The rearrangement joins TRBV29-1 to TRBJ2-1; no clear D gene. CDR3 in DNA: TGCAGCGTTGAGTCTATTAACAATGAGCAGTTCTTC. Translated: CSVESINNEQFF.